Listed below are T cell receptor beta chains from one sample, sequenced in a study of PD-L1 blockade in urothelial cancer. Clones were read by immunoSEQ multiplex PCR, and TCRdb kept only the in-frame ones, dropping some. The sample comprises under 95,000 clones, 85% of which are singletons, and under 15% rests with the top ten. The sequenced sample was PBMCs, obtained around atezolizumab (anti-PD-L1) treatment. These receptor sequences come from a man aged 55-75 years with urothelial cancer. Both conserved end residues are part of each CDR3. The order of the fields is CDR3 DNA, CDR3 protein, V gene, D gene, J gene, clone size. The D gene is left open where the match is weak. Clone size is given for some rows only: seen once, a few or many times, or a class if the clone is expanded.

TGTGCCAGTAGTGAACGGACTAGCGGGGAGCAGTACTTC,CASSERTSGEQYF,TRBV19,TRBD2,TRBJ2-7,NA
TGTGCCAGCAGTTTTGGCGCGGGGGATGAGGGCTACACCTTC,CASSFGAGDEGYTF,TRBV7-2,NA,TRBJ1-2,NA
TGCAGTGCGGAGGAAGGGGAGACCCAGTACTTC,CSAEEGETQYF,TRBV20-1,NA,TRBJ2-5,NA
TGTGCCAGCAGCTTAGAGGGAGGGACGCGCCGCACCGGGGAGCTGTTTTTT,CASSLEGGTRRTGELFF,TRBV7-8,TRBD2,TRBJ2-2,once
TGTGCCAGCAGCCCGACGGGTTACGAGCAGTACTTC,CASSPTGYEQYF,TRBV7-2,NA,TRBJ2-7,NA
TGCGCCAGCAGCTCTAGAACTAGGACAGAGGGAAACGAGCAGTACTTC,CASSSRTRTEGNEQYF,TRBV5-1,NA,TRBJ2-7,NA
TGTGCCCGTGGGGACACGGGACCAGATACGCAGTATTTT,CARGDTGPDTQYF,TRBV2,NA,TRBJ2-3,once
TGTGCCAGCGCACCGGGACTTTCGAACACTGAAGCTTTCTTT,CASAPGLSNTEAFF,TRBV27,NA,TRBJ1-1,NA
TGTGCCAGCCTAGAGAGACAGGAAGCTTTCTTT,CASLERQEAFF,TRBV7-9,NA,TRBJ1-1,few
TGTGCCAGTAGACCACAGGACAGGGCGGGAGGCTACACCTTC,CASRPQDRAGGYTF,TRBV19,TRBD1,TRBJ1-2,NA
TGTGCCAGCTCACCCAGTGCAGGGGACGAGCAGTACTTC,CASSPSAGDEQYF,TRBV18,NA,TRBJ2-7,NA
TGCGCCAGCAGCTTGTTCCGGTTATCAGGGTTGGTACAAGAGACCCAGTACTTC,CASSLFRLSGLVQETQYF,TRBV5-1,NA,TRBJ2-5,once
TGTGCCAGCAGTTTGGGACTAGCGGGGACCTACGAGCAGTACTTC,CASSLGLAGTYEQYF,TRBV27,TRBD2,TRBJ2-7,NA
TGTGCCAGCACTCGGACTAGCGGGAGGTTCGGGGAGACCCAGTACTTC,CASTRTSGRFGETQYF,TRBV7-2,TRBD2,TRBJ2-5,NA
TGTGCCAGCAGCTTTGACAGGGGGGAGCTGTTTTTT,CASSFDRGELFF,TRBV5-4,NA,TRBJ2-2,NA
TGTGCCAGCAGCACACTTGGGACACCCCTCGGTAACACTGAAGCTTTCTTT,CASSTLGTPLGNTEAFF,TRBV7-8,NA,TRBJ1-1,NA
TGCGCCAGCAGTAATACCTACGAGCAGTACTTC,CASSNTYEQYF,TRBV5-1,NA,TRBJ2-7,NA
TGTGCCAGCTCACCATCGGGACAGGGAAGGTTCGACACCTTC,CASSPSGQGRFDTF,TRBV18,TRBD1,TRBJ1-2,NA
TGTGCCTGGAGTCCACGACAGTATGGCTACACCTTC,CAWSPRQYGYTF,TRBV30,NA,TRBJ1-2,few
TGTGCCAGCAGCCATGGACAGCCACCTCTCGAGCAGTACTTC,CASSHGQPPLEQYF,TRBV7-3,NA,TRBJ2-7,NA
TGTGCCAGCAGTGGACGAGGGTACTCCTACGAGCAGTACTTC,CASSGRGYSYEQYF,TRBV2,NA,TRBJ2-7,few
TGTGCCAGCAGCTTCACAGGGAACCCAAATGAAAAACTGTTTTTT,CASSFTGNPNEKLFF,TRBV7-2,NA,TRBJ1-4,NA
TGTGCCAGCAGCGCCGGGACACTCGAAAACATTCAGTACTTC,CASSAGTLENIQYF,TRBV7-2,NA,TRBJ2-4,once
TGTGCCTGGACCAGGGGGATAGCTAACTATGGCTACACCTTC,CAWTRGIANYGYTF,TRBV30,TRBD1,TRBJ1-2,NA
TGTGCCAGCAGCGTCGCGGGGGGTGCGAACACCGGGGAGCTGTTTTTT,CASSVAGGANTGELFF,TRBV9,TRBD2,TRBJ2-2,NA
TGCGCCAGCAGCCAAGATCCCAGGGGAGAGACCCAGTACTTC,CASSQDPRGETQYF,TRBV4-3,NA,TRBJ2-5,NA
TGTGCCAGCAGGGGTTGGACAGGGGGCGGAACAGATACGCAGTATTTT,CASRGWTGGGTDTQYF,TRBV2,TRBD1,TRBJ2-3,NA
TGTGCCAGCTCTAGACTATGGGAGAGCAATCAGCCCCAGCATTTT,CASSRLWESNQPQHF,TRBV2,NA,TRBJ1-5,NA
TGTGCCAGCAGCTTCAGGGGTAGCAATCAGCCCCAGCATTTT,CASSFRGSNQPQHF,TRBV5-4,NA,TRBJ1-5,few